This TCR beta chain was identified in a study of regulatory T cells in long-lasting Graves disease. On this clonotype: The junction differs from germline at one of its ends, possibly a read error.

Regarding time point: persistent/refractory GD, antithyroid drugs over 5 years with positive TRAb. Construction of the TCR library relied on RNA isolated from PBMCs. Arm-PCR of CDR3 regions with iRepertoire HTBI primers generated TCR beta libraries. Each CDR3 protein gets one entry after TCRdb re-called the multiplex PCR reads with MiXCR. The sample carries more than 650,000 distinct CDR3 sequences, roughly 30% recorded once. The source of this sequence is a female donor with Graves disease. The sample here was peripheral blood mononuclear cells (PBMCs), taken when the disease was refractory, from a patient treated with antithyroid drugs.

CDR3 nucleotides: TGTGCCAGCGGTTATCGACCGGGACAGCAAGAGACCCAGTACTTC. Its translation: CASGYRPGQQETQYF. The chain employs TRBV6-2 or TRBV6-3 and TRBJ2-5; 7 bases fit TRBD1. The CDR3 runs 15 residues. The germline V gene has CDR1 MNHEY and CDR2 SVGEGT.